This T cell receptor (beta chain) was identified in a study of blood T cell repertoires in COVID-19. Study summary: Material from acute and convalescent COVID-19 was sourced from the United States, Italy and Spain.

Trimming cost V 1 base and J 0 bases, with 7 bases left between them. Looked up from germline, CDR1 is MGHDK and CDR2 is SYGVNS. The CDR3 runs 15 residues. Those who participated ranged in age from roughly 18 to 90 years and resided in about 24 US areas. Recovery among Cohort 3 donors was established by two negative PCRs, clearance, or symptom resolution. Generated by immunoSEQ multiplex PCR, the TCRdb table keeps only in-frame clones and is missing some. This sample has roughly 350,000 clones, with approximately 92% found just once. The genes are TRBV25-1 and TRBJ1-3; maybe TRBD1 (6 bases). Sequencing was carried out using PBMCs or T cells enriched from blood (not recorded which). The TCR sequence derives from a woman aged 25 to 45 who had recovered from COVID-19. CDR3 region: CASSEWTVSGNTIYF. CDR3 nucleotides: TGTGCCAGCAGTGAATGGACAGTCTCTGGAAACACCATATATTTT.